The TCR beta chain under discussion was sequenced for a study of T-cell reconstitution after alpha-beta-depleted transplantation in children. Using unique molecular identifiers, the investigators prepared the TCRbeta library. TCRdb re-derived calls from the PCR reads in MiXCR, one entry per CDR3 protein. This table has 350,000 to 500,000 distinct CDR3 sequences, around two fifths appearing once. Germline V CDR1 and CDR2: MNHNS, SASEGT. The CDR3 totals 15 residues. The V gene lost 8 bases and the J gene lost 1 base, with 16 bases spanning the gap. Source: PBMCs, taken before TCRalphabeta/CD19-depleted stem cell transplant. The rearrangement joins TRBV6-1 to TRBJ2-3; the D is unclear. The sequence was obtained from a girl aged 2 to 10 with aplastic anemia, due to receive a stem cell transplant. Here the CDR3 DNA reads TGTGCCAGCGGAAAGGGCGAGTGGGGCACAGATACGCAGTATTTT. Translating it yields CASGKGEWGTDTQYF.